Reported below is one TCR beta chain. Antigen specificity is unknown. Germline assignment: CDR1 SEHNR and CDR2 FQNEAQ (reference sequence). The CDR3 length is 17 residues. This entry comes from a study of CXCR3-negative and CXCR3-positive naive CD8 T cells. Whole-study results and caveats: Much lower diversity was found in memory CD8+ cells, while both naive subsets had comparably high diversity. From TRB CDR3 properties, TCR strength was inferred; surface CD5 did not differ between naive subsets.

The authors gated naive CD8+ T cells as CD45RO-CCR7+CD27+CD95-. Through 5' RACE with UMI labels, the TRB cDNA libraries were prepared. Using the 5' RACE reads, TCRdb records one entry per CDR3 protein without DNA. Its listing shows some 48,000 distinct CDR3 sequences. The receptor was isolated from a human donor in good health. Some clones in this sample may be carry-over from other donors' samples. The rearrangement joins TRBV7-9 to TRBJ1-6; absent DNA, TCRdb's TRBD1 call cannot be checked. Source material: naive CXCR3- CD8+ T cells from blood. Documented subset: CD45RO-CCR7+CD27+CD95- naive CD8+ T cells lacking CXCR3 (TNR3-). This chain's CDR3 is CASSKAGTGLLESPLHF.